This T cell receptor beta chain was recovered during a study of cytomegalovirus exposure and HLA in healthy donors. Primers: 60 Vbeta forward and 13 Jbeta reverse. Authors' data handling: Roughly 11 million shared chains were among about 80 million unique TCR beta chains counted in a later analysis. TCRdb keeps only in-frame clones here, not all; method: immunoSEQ multiplex PCR. V, J and clone size are taken as reported in that table, and D and trimming were inferred from the DNA itself. The sample comprises some 130,000 clones, about 85% of which are singletons, and more than 1.5% rests with the top ten. Study findings and constraints: Roughly uniform sequencing depth across donors was assumed, possibly incorrectly. As was reported, the HLA-A and HLA-B alleles of most subjects were accurately predicted from TCR beta sequences.

A single count supports this clone. As yet, its antigen is unknown. Input material: PBMCs. This sequence was found in a boy aged 10-17 years in good health and CMV-seronegative.

The CDR3 region is CASSVAFDTEAFF. The CDR3 DNA reads TGTGCCAGCAGCGTAGCCTTCGACACTGAAGCTTTCTTT. The chain links TRBV9 to TRBJ1-1; D is ambiguous. This CDR3 has 13 residues. V lost 0 bases, J lost 3 bases, and 6 bases lay in between. Germline CDR1 SGDLS, CDR2 YYNGEE. Complete variable domain (other parts from reference TRBV9 and TRBJ1-1): DSGVTQTPKHLITATGQRVTLRCSPRSGDLSVYWYQQSLDQGLQFLIQYYNGEERAKGNILERFSAQQFPDLHSELNLSSLELGDSALYFCASSVAFDTEAFFGQGTRLTVV.